This entry concerns a single T cell receptor beta chain. The data originate from a study of blood T cells in healthy people across ages. The overall study: Template switching retrieved approximately one barcoded beta molecule for each two T cells.

With a J-beta primer mix and a sample-barcoded 5' primer, a second PCR ran about 7 to 11 cycles. MiXCR, applied by TCRdb to the 5' RACE reads, yields one record per CDR3 protein. The data hold about 1.6 million distinct CDR3 sequences, with roughly 32% observed a single time. Trimming pared 3 bases from V and 6 bases from J, leaving 18 bases between. CDR3 size: 15 residues. Germline CDR1 reads DFQATT; CDR2 reads SNEGSKA (reference sequence). V gene TRBV20-1 combines with J gene TRBJ1-5; no reliable D call. The sequencing input was blood. This TCR was sampled from a woman aged 25 to 45 in good health. CDR3 sequence: CSASKDVFSGQPQHF. CDR3 coding DNA: TGCAGTGCTAGCAAGGACGTATTTTCGGGTCAGCCCCAGCATTTT.